This T cell receptor (beta chain) was identified in a study of CD8 T cells in ankylosing spondylitis. Overall study findings and caveats: Clones linked to disease, bearing a CD8+ phenotype, were relatively rare in peripheral blood. Matched ankylosing spondylitis synovial fluid reportedly contained a significantly enriched population of disease-linked clones. One TCR beta motif, made up of eight or nine highly homologous variants, appeared characteristic of ankylosing spondylitis blood.

This clonotype was seen ten or more times. Its antigen is not known. V lost 3 bases, J lost 5 bases, and 8 bases lay in between. The CDR3 consists of 13 residues. TCR beta libraries were made by quantitative 5'-RACE with molecular barcodes. TCRdb processed the 5' RACE reads anew with MiXCR; each CDR3 protein has one entry. The sample carries about 39,000 distinct CDR3 sequences, 10% recorded once. The chain combines TRBV12-3 or TRBV12-4 with TRBJ2-1; tentatively, D is TRBD1 (5 bases). The specimen was blood, either unsorted or a sorted T cell fraction (not recorded which). The TCR originated in a male donor with ankylosing spondylitis or in good health (not recorded which). CDR3 bases: TGTGCCAGCAGTTTGGTAGGGGACAATGAGCAGTTCTTC. Its protein product is CASSLVGDNEQFF.